This TCR beta chain stems from a study of blood T cell repertoires in COVID-19. About the research overall: Specimens from acute and convalescent COVID-19 originated in the United States, Italy and Spain. T cells, B-cell-depleted T cells, or PBMCs supplied cDNA or gDNA.

This clone came up a few times. Per the authors' pipeline: For nucleated cells, counts were estimated from reference gene primer amplification. The assay was immunoSEQ multiplex PCR, and TCRdb's table has in-frame clones only and misses some. The D gene and trimming were derived from the DNA, and the V and J assignments and clone size from that table. The repertoire has tens of thousands of clones, 90% of them found once; the top ten carry 4.3%. The sample consisted of peripheral blood. The receptor was isolated from a woman of 80 years or more with active or convalescent COVID-19.

The CDR3 coding sequence is TGCAGCGTCGCAGACGGGACATATGGCTACACCTTC. This codes for CSVADGTYGYTF. This chain connects TRBV29-1 to TRBJ1-2; maybe TRBD1 (6 bases). Per the germline V gene, CDR1 is SQVTM and CDR2 is ANQGSEA. The CDR3 totals 12 residues. V lost 6 bases to trimming and J lost 5 bases, with 13 bases between them. Variable domain in full (rest from reference TRBV29-1 and TRBJ1-2): SAVISQKPSRDICQRGTSLTIQCQVDSQVTMMFWYRQQPGQSLTLIATANQGSEATYESGFVIDKFPISRPNLTFSTLTVSNMSPEDSSIYLCSVADGTYGYTFGSGTRLTVV.